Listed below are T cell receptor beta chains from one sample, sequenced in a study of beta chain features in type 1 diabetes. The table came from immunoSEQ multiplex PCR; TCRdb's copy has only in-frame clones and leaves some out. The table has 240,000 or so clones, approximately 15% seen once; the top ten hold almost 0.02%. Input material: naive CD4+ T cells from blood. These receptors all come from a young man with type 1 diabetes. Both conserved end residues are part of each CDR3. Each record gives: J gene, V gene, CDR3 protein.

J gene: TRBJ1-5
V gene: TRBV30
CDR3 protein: CAWGTGVQKPQHF

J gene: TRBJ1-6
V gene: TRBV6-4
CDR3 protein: CASRQGTANNSPLHF

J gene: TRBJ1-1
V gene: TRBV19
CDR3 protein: CASSSQGGNTEAFF

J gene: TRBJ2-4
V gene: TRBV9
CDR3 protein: CASSWDDRGIQYF

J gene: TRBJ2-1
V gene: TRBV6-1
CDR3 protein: CASSGGLAGTNEQFF

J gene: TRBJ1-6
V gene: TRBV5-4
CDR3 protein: CASSHTMGQGNSPLHF

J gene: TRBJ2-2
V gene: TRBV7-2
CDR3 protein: CASTRQGGGELFF

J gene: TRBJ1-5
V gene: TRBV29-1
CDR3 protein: CSVGTDENQPQHF

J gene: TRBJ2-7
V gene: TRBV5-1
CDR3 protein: CASSLYVTSYEQYF

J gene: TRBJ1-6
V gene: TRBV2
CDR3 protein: CASREPYYNSPLHF

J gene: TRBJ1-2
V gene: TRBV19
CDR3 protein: CASRTTEARYGYTF

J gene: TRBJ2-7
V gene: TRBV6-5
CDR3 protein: CASSYRLAGFYEQYF

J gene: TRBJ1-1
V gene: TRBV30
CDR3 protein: CAWSIVEAFF

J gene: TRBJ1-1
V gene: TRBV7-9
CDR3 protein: CASRTDRDRRTEAFF

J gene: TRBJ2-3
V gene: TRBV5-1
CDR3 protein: CASSRLAGSTDTQYF

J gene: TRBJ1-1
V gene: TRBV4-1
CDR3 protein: CASSQVDREIPEAFF

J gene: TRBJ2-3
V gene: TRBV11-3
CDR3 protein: CASSLTFPYTDTQYF

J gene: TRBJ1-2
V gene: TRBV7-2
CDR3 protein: CASSPRRDRIGYTF

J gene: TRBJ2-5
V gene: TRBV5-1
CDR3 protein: CASSYRDYQPAQYF

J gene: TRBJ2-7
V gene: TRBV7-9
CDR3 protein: CASSYYHGRTYEQYF

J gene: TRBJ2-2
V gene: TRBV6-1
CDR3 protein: CASRADRANTGELFF

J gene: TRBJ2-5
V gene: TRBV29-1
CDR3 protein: CSVGTGGEETQYF

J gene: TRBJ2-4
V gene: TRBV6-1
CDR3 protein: CASRMDRGPNIQYF

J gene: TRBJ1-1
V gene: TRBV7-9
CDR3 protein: CASSSGQLNTEAFF

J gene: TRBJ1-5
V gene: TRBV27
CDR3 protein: CASSLGVYQPQHF

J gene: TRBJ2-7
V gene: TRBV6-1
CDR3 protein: CASSGDRDYEQYF

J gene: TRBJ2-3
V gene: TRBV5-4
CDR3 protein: CASSLAVPTDTQYF

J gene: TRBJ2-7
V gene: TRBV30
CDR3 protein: CAWSVLEGLAYEQYF

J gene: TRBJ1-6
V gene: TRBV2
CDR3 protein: CASSPPGQRNSPLHF

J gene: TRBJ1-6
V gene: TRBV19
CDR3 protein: CASSEWAGAGSPLHF

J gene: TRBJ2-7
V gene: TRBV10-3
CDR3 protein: CAISGAGAGEQYF

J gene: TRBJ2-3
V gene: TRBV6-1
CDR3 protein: CASRNRVADTQYF

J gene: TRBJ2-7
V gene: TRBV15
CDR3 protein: CATSMGQGEYEQYF

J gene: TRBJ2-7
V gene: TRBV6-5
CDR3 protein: CASSPDRVYEQYF

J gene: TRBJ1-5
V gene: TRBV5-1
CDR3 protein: CASSLDSGNGQPQHF

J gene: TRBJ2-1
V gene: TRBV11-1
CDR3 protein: CASSPPGTVVYEQFF

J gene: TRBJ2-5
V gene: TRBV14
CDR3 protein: CASSQTRETQYF

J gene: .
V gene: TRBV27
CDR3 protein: CASSLAGTTSGPPDEQYF

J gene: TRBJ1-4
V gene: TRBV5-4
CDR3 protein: CASSLGQPNEKLFF

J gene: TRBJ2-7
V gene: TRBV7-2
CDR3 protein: CASSLAGTYEQYF

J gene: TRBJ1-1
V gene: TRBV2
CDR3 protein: CASSETGIGTEAFF

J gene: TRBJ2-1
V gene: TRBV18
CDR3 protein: CASSPFTSGDNEQFF

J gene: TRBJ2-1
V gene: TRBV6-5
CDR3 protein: CASRATGGNYNEQFF

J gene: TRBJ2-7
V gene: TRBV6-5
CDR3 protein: CASGKPGGSYEQYF

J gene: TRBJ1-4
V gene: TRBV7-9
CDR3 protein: CASSRTGQNEKLFF

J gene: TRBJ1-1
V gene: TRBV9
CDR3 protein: CASSVGRRGNTEAFF

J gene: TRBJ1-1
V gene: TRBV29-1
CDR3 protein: CSVETQGMSTEAFF

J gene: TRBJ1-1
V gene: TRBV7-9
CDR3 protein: CASSQAGGIPEAFF

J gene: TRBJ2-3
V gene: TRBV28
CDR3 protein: CASSSSGSTDTQYF

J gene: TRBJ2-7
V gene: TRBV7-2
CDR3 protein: CASSPLAESSYEQYF

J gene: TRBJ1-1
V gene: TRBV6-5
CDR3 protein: CASSYSRTGGGTEAFF

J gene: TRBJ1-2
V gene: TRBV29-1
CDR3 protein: CSVGPEGYGYTF

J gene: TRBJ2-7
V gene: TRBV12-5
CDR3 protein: CASGRGAIYEQYF

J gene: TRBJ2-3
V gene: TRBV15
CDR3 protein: CATSRRQGDDTQYF

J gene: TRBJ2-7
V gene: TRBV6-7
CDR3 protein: CASSPGLAGGDREQYF

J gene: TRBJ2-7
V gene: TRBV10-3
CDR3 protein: CAISINGDRLSF

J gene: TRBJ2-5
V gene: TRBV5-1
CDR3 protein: CASSLRDRGPEETQYF